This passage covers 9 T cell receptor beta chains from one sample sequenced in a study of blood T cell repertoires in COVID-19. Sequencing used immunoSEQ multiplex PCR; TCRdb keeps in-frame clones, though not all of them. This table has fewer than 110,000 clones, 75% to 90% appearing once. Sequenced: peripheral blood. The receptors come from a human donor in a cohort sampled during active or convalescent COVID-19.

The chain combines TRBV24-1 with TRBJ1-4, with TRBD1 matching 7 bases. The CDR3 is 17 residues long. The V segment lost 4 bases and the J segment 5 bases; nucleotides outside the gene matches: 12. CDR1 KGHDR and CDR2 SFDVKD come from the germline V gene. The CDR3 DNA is TGTGCCACCAGTGAAGGCCGAGACAGGGCCGGGAATGAAAAACTGTTTTTT. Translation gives CATSEGRDRAGNEKLFF.

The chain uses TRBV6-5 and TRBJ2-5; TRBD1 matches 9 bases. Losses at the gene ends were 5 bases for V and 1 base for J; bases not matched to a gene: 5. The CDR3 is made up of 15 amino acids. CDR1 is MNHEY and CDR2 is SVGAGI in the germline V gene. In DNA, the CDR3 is TGTGCCAGCAGTACAAACAGGGGGCGCCAAGAGACCCAGTACTTC. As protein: CASSTNRGRQETQYF.

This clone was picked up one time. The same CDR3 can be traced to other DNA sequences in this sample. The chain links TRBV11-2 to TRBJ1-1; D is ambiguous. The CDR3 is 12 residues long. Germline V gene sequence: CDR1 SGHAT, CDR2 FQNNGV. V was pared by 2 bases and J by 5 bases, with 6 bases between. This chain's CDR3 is CASSLSGTEAFF. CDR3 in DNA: TGTGCCAGCAGCTTATCGGGGACTGAAGCTTTCTTT. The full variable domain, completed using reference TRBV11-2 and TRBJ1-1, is EAGVAQSPRYKIIEKRQSVAFWCNPISGHATLYWYQQILGQGPKLLIQFQNNGVVDDSQLPKDRFSAERLKGVDSTLKIQPAKLEDSAVYLCASSLSGTEAFFGQGTRLTVV.

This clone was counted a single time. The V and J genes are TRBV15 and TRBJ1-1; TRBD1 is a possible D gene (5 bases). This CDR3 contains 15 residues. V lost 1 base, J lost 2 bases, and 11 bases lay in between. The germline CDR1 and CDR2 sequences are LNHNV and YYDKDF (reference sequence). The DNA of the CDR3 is TGTGCCACCAGCAGAGGACGACAGAGTAACACTGAAGCTTTCTTT. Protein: CATSRGRQSNTEAFF.

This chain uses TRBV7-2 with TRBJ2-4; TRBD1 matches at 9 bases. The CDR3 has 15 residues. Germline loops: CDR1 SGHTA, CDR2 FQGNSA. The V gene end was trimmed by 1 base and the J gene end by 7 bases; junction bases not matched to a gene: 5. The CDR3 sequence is CASSLGQGVSNIQYF. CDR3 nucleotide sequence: TGTGCCAGCAGCTTAGGACAGGGGGTTAGCAACATTCAGTACTTC.

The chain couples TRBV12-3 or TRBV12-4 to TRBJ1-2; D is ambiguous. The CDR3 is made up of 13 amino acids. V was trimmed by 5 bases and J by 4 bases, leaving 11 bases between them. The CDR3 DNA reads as TGTGCCAGCAGTCCGACATTAAGCTATGGCTACACCTTC. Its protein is CASSPTLSYGYTF.

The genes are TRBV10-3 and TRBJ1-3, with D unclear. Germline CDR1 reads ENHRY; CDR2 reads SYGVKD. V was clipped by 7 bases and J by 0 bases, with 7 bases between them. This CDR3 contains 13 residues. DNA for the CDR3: TGTGCCATCAATAATAGCTCTGGAAACACCATATATTTT. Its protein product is CAINNSSGNTIYF.

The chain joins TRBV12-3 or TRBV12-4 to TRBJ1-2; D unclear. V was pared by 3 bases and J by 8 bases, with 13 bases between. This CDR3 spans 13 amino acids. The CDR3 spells CASSFGGESGYTF. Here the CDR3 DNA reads TGTGCCAGCAGTTTTGGTGGGGAGAGCGGCTACACCTTC.

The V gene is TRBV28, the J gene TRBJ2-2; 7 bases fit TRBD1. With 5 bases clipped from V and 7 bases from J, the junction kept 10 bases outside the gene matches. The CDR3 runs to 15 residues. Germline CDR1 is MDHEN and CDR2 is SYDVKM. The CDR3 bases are TGTGCCAGCAGTCCCACTTTGACAGGGATCGGGGAGCTGTTTTTT. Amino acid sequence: CASSPTLTGIGELFF.